This entry describes one T cell receptor (beta chain). CDR1 is LNHDA and CDR2 is SQIVND in the germline V gene (reference sequence). V gave up 3 bases and J gave up 5 bases; unmatched junction bases: 4. CDR3 length equals 13 residues. This record belongs to a study of cytomegalovirus exposure and HLA in healthy donors. PCR involved 60 Vbeta and 13 Jbeta primers. TCRdb keeps only in-frame clones here, not all; method: immunoSEQ multiplex PCR. The sample contains 95,000 to 100,000 clones, about 80% of which appear only once. Sequencing was carried out using PBMCs. The sequence was collected from a man in his forties or fifties in good health and CMV-seronegative. The rearrangement links TRBV19 to TRBJ2-7, with TRBD1 matching 7 bases. As DNA, the CDR3 is TGTGCCAGTAGTATTGACAGGGACAACGAGCAGTACTTC. Residues: CASSIDRDNEQYF.